This T cell receptor (beta chain) was retrieved from a study of blood T cell repertoires in COVID-19. About the study: Sources were T cells, B-cell-depleted T cells, or PBMCs; the material itself was cDNA or gDNA.

There are 15 residues in the CDR3. In germline, CDR1 is SEHNR, CDR2 FQNEAQ (reference sequence). Trimming took off 5 bases at V and 6 bases at J, with 19 bases between the two ends. Assay: immunoSEQ multiplex PCR; the TCRdb copy retains only in-frame clones and omits some. This sample yields roughly 150,000 clones, of which over 75% are seen a single time; roughly 45% belongs to the top ten. The chain couples TRBV7-9 to TRBJ1-1; no definite D call. The sequence came from a human donor in a cohort sampled during active COVID-19. Input material: peripheral blood. The CDR3 DNA reads TGTGCCAGCAGCCCATCAGGTGGAGGGAAGGCTGAAGCTTTCTTT. Its translation: CASSPSGGGKAEAFF.